These 5 T cell receptor beta chains came from one sample sequenced in a study of T cell responses to AZD1222 COVID-19 vaccine. The table came from immunoSEQ multiplex PCR; TCRdb's copy has only in-frame clones and leaves some out. The table lists 75,000 to 100,000 clones, approximately 92% of them singletons, with about an eighth in the top ten. Sequencing was performed on peripheral blood, taken on day 0 of AZD1222 vaccination. The receptors derive from an adult in good health.

This rearrangement joins TRBV19 to TRBJ1-2, with 10 bases lining up with TRBD1. Germline V lookup: CDR1 LNHDA, CDR2 SQIVND (reference sequence). This CDR3 has 13 residues. V was clipped by 11 bases and J by 8 bases; unmatched bases: 11. The CDR3 loop is CAGYRDRGGGYTF. CDR3 DNA sequence: TGTGCCGGCTACCGGGACAGGGGAGGAGGCTACACCTTC.

This clone was detected only a few times. V is TRBV9 and J is TRBJ2-7, with 8 nucleotides matching TRBD1. The junction had 6 bases not matched to a gene; V was cut back by 4 bases and J by 0 bases. Germline-derived CDR1 and CDR2 are SGDLS and YYNGEE. The CDR3 is 15 residues long. The CDR3 loop is CASSPRTGSSYEQYF. DNA of the CDR3: TGTGCCAGCAGCCCTCGGACAGGGAGCTCCTACGAGCAGTACTTC.

This chain uses TRBV27 with TRBJ2-1; 13 positions match TRBD2. Germline CDR1 MNHEY, CDR2 SMNVEV (reference sequence). This CDR3 comprises 16 residues. V lost 7 bases and J lost 2; bases outside the gene matches: 5. In DNA form, the CDR3 reads TGTGCCAGCACCACAACTAGCGGGAGGGCCTACAATGAGCAGTTCTTC. Its translation: CASTTTSGRAYNEQFF.

This chain uses TRBV3-1 (or the pseudogene TRBV3-2) with TRBJ2-3; 8 bases are shared with TRBD2. Germline V gene data show CDR1 as LGHDT and CDR2 as YNNKEL (reference sequence). This CDR3 region has 16 residues. Trimming removed 4 bases from V and 2 bases from J; junction bases left unmatched: 8. The CDR3 region has the DNA TGTGCCAGCAGCCCCTACGGGGGGGCCAACACAGATACGCAGTATTTT. Translating it yields CASSPYGGANTDTQYF.

V is TRBV18 and J is TRBJ2-2, with 12 bases identical to TRBD2. The trim removed 1 base at V and 7 bases at J, leaving 10 bases unmatched. This CDR3 is built from 18 residues. Germline loops: CDR1 KGHSH, CDR2 LQKENI. Here the CDR3 reads CASSPRLAGGPNGGELFF. Written as DNA, the CDR3 is TGTGCCAGCTCACCACGGCTAGCGGGAGGGCCAAATGGCGGGGAGCTGTTTTTT.